Listed here are 17 T cell receptor beta chains from one sample, sequenced in a study of beta chain features in type 1 diabetes. No antigen has been assigned to these receptors. Sequencing targeted expressed TCRB transcripts, as all isolated RNA had been reverse transcribed. Profiling relied on immunoSEQ multiplex PCR, and the TCRdb table lists in-frame clones only, not all of them. This sample yields under 300,000 clones, of which approximately 15% are seen a single time; approximately 0.021% belongs to the top ten. Overall study findings and caveats: TCRB CDR3s from Type 1 diabetes patients were moderately but significantly shorter in all four CD4+ subsets.

The material sequenced was naive CD4+ T cells from blood. Receptors originate from a man younger than 40 with type 1 diabetes.

The rearrangement joins TRBV9 to TRBJ1-1, with 7 bases that match TRBD1. The CDR3 loop spans 14 amino acids. V lost 3 bases and J lost 9; bases outside the gene matches: 11. The germline V gene has CDR1 SGDLS and CDR2 YYNGEE. This CDR3 reads CASSGDTQGEKAFF. As DNA, the CDR3 is TGTGCCAGCAGCGGGGATACCCAGGGGGAAAAAGCTTTCTTT.

The gene calls are TRBV2 and TRBJ2-7; 8 positions agree with TRBD2. There are 14 residues in the CDR3. Germline lookup yields CDR1 SNHLY and CDR2 FYNNEI. With V trimmed by 7 bases and J by 1 base, 6 bases remained unmatched. The CDR3: CASMGLVGSYEQYF. The CDR3 nucleotides are TGTGCCAGCATGGGACTAGTTGGATCCTACGAGCAGTACTTC. The variable domain in full, completed from reference TRBV2 and TRBJ2-7, reads EPEVTQTPSHQVTQMGQEVILRCVPISNHLYFYWYRQILGQKVEFLVSFYNNEISEKSEIFDDQFSVERPDGSNFTLKIRSTKLEDSAMYFCASMGLVGSYEQYFGPGTRLTVT.

The chain is built from TRBV7-9 and TRBJ1-4; 7 positions match TRBD1. This CDR3 has 14 amino acids. V lost 3 bases, J lost 8 bases, and 6 bases stayed unmatched. The germline CDR1 and CDR2 sequences are SEHNR and FQNEAQ (reference sequence). This CDR3 is CASSFRQGGEKLFF. The CDR3 nucleotides are TGTGCCAGCAGCTTCCGACAGGGCGGGGAAAAACTGTTTTTT.

J is TRBJ1-2 and V is TRBV4-2; D unresolved. This CDR3 comprises 14 residues. Per germline, CDR1 LGHNA and CDR2 YNFKEQ. The V and J ends lost 4 bases and 1 base respectively, with 10 bases between them. CDR3 region: CASSRETSNYGYTF. The DNA for the CDR3 is TGTGCCAGCAGCCGAGAGACAAGTAACTATGGCTACACCTTC.

The chain carries TRBV30 and TRBJ2-5; 9 bases map to TRBD1. The CDR3 covers 13 residues. V shed 1 base and J 4 bases; nucleotides not matched to a gene: 1. Per germline, CDR1 GTSNPN and CDR2 SVGIG (reference sequence). The CDR3 protein is CAWSGQGGETQYF. CDR3 coding DNA: TGTGCCTGGAGTGGACAGGGGGGAGAGACCCAGTACTTC.

The CDR3 region is CASSSIAGSGLTQYF. In DNA, the CDR3 is TGTGCCAGTAGTAGCATAGCGGGGTCCGGGCTTACGCAGTATTTT. V is TRBV19 and J is TRBJ2-3; 8 positions match TRBD2. Trimming removed 4 bases from V and 8 bases from J; junction bases left unmatched: 11. Germline V gene lookup returns CDR1 LNHDA and CDR2 SQIVND (reference sequence). The CDR3 has 15 residues. Together with reference TRBV19 and TRBJ2-3, the CDR3 gives the full variable domain: DGGITQSPKYLFRKEGQNVTLSCEQNLNHDAMYWYRQDPGQGLRLIYYSQIVNDFQKGDIAEGYSVSREKKESFPLTVTSAQKNPTAFYLCASSSIAGSGLTQYFGPGTRLTVL.

This clone was picked up a small number of times. The chain uses TRBV11-3 and TRBJ1-4, with unresolved D. V lost 3 bases and J 0 bases, leaving 5 bases between the germline ends. CDR1 is SGHNT and CDR2 is YENEEA in the germline V gene. There are 14 residues in the CDR3. CDR3 protein: CASSFGSTNEKLFF. The CDR3 nucleotides are TGTGCCAGCAGCTTCGGTTCAACTAATGAAAAACTGTTTTTT.

The chain couples TRBV6-6 to TRBJ1-5, with 8 bases matching TRBD1. In germline, CDR1 is MNHNY, CDR2 SVGAGI (reference sequence). The CDR3 runs to 15 residues. After removal of 2 bases from V and 3 bases from J, the junction contained 3 bases not matched to a gene. CDR3 residues: CASSYLTGANQPQHF. CDR3 coding DNA: TGTGCCAGCAGTTACCTGACAGGGGCCAATCAGCCCCAGCATTTT.

The V call is TRBV5-4, the J call TRBJ1-2; 7 positions agree with TRBD1. After removal of 1 base from V and 8 bases from J, the junction contained 5 bases not matched to a gene. The CDR3 has 13 residues. In germline, CDR1 is SGHNT, CDR2 YYREEE (reference sequence). The CDR3 coding sequence is TGTGCCAGCAGCTTGTATAGGGGGCGCGGCTACACCTTC. Translating gives CASSLYRGRGYTF.

The chain employs TRBV15 and TRBJ2-1; 15 nucleotides line up with TRBD2. Looked up from germline, CDR1 is LNHNV and CDR2 is YYDKDF (reference sequence). This CDR3 is built from 16 residues. J lost 7 bases, V lost 6 bases, and 7 bases had no gene match. CDR3 amino acids: CATSTGLAGGLNEQFF. The DNA for the CDR3 is TGTGCCACCAGTACCGGACTAGCGGGGGGGCTAAATGAGCAGTTCTTC.

This chain links TRBV10-3 with TRBJ2-7; TRBD1 agrees at 9 bases. CDR3 length: 13 amino acids. Germline values: CDR1 ENHRY, CDR2 SYGVKD. J was trimmed by 6 bases and V by 6 bases; bases with no gene match: 6. CDR3 amino acids: CAIRSGTGSEQYF. In DNA, the CDR3 is TGTGCCATCAGGTCCGGGACAGGGTCCGAGCAGTACTTC.

Concerning this clone itself: At one boundary the junction diverges from the germline segment, which might be a read error. The V call is TRBV4-1, the J call TRBJ2-5; possible D gene TRBD2, 6 bases. Per the germline V gene, CDR1 is MGHRA and CDR2 is YSYEKL. This CDR3 contains 15 residues. This CDR3 reads CASSQDPGLGETQYF. CDR3 in DNA: TGTGCCAGCAGCCAAGATCCGGGACTTGGGGAGACCCAGTACTTC.

J is TRBJ2-2 and V is TRBV27; tentative D call: TRBD1 (5 bases). CDR3 length: 13 amino acids. Trimming removed 5 bases at V and 3 bases at J, with 7 bases between. In germline, CDR1 is MNHEY, CDR2 SMNVEV (reference sequence). CDR3 nucleotide sequence: TGTGCCAGCAGTCTCAGGGACACCGGGGAGCTGTTTTTT. Its translation: CASSLRDTGELFF.

The V call is TRBV18, the J call TRBJ2-1; D is ambiguous. The CDR3 consists of 14 residues. The V and J ends lost 3 bases and 3 bases respectively, with 9 bases between them. Germline assignment: CDR1 KGHSH and CDR2 LQKENI. The CDR3 spells CASSPSPGYNEQFF. The CDR3 DNA is TGTGCCAGCTCACCCTCCCCGGGCTACAATGAGCAGTTCTTC.

The rearrangement joins TRBV5-1 to TRBJ2-1, with D possibly matching TRBD2 (6 bases). The CDR3 consists of 14 residues. Germline V gene lookup returns CDR1 SGHRS and CDR2 YFSETQ. V was cut by 4 bases and J by 12 bases, with 20 bases left in between. The CDR3 loop is CASSALAATGGQFF. CDR3 in DNA: TGCGCCAGCAGCGCCTTAGCGGCAACCGGCGGGCAGTTCTTC. Looking up the rest from reference TRBV5-1 and TRBJ2-1 gives the full variable domain: KAGVTQTPRYLIKTRGQQVTLSCSPISGHRSVSWYQQTPGQGLQFLFEYFSETQRNKGNFPGRFSGRQFSNSRSEMNVSTLELGDSALYLCASSALAATGGQFFGPGTRLTVL.

This clone showed up just once. This chain connects TRBV4-1 to TRBJ2-7, with 9 bases that match TRBD1. Germline V gene lookup returns CDR1 MGHRA and CDR2 YSYEKL. The length of the CDR3 is 15 residues. V shed 3 bases and J 6 bases; nucleotides not matched to a gene: 9. The CDR3 nucleotides are TGCGCCAGCAGCCATCCGGACAGGGGCTGGGGCGAGCAGTACTTC. This codes for CASSHPDRGWGEQYF.

This chain joins TRBV6-6 and TRBJ1-1; 7 positions agree with TRBD1. This CDR3 has 14 residues. J lost 5 bases, V lost 6 bases, and 9 bases had no gene match. Germline values: CDR1 MNHNY, CDR2 SVGAGI (reference sequence). The CDR3 here is CASSRDPRGTEAFF. CDR3 DNA sequence: TGTGCCAGCAGCCGGGACCCCAGGGGGACTGAAGCTTTCTTT.